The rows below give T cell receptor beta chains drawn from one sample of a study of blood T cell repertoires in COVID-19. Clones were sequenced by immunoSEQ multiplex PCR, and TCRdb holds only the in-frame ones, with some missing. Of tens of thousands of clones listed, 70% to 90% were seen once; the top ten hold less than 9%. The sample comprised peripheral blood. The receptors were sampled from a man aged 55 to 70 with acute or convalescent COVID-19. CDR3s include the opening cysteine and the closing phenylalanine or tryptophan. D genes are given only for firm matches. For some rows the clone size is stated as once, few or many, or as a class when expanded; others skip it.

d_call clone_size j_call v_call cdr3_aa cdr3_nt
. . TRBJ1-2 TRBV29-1 CSVGTGENYGYTF TGCAGCGTTGGAACGGGAGAGAACTATGGCTACACCTTC
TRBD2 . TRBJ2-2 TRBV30 CAWQRGGTSLVGELFF TGTGCCTGGCAAAGAGGTGGGACTAGCCTCGTCGGGGAGCTGTTTTTT
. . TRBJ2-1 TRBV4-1 CASSPMRDLYNEQFF TGCGCCAGCAGCCCCATGCGGGACTTATACAATGAGCAGTTCTTC
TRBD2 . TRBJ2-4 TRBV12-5 CASGRGESMDIQYF TGTGCTAGTGGGCGGGGGGAGAGCATGGACATTCAGTACTTC
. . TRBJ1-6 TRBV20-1 CSASPTTGDSPLHF TGCAGTGCTAGTCCGACCACGGGGGATTCACCCCTCCACTTT
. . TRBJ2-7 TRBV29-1 CSVGAKDEQYF TGCAGCGTGGGGGCAAAGGACGAGCAGTACTTC
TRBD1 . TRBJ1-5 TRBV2 CASRQQGLSNQPQHF TGTGCCAGCAGGCAACAGGGGTTGAGCAATCAGCCCCAGCATTTT
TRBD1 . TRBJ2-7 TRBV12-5 CASGLVLVGQGSREQYF TGTGCTAGTGGTTTGGTACTGGTGGGACAGGGGTCGAGGGAGCAGTACTTC
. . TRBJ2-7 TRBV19 CASRESLGEQYF TGTGCCAGTAGGGAGTCGCTTGGGGAGCAGTACTTC
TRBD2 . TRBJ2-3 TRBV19 CASSSSIKGLARGYTDTQYF TGTGCCAGTAGTTCGTCAATAAAGGGACTAGCGCGCGGGTACACAGATACGCAGTATTTT
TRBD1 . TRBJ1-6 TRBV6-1 CASSARTGDRDSPLHF TGTGCCAGCAGTGCCCGGACAGGGGATAGGGATTCACCCCTCCACTTT
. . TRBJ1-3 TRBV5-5 CASSLSTGNSGNTIYF TGTGCCAGCAGCTTGTCTACAGGGAACTCTGGAAACACCATATATTTT
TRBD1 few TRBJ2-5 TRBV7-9 CASSKEAGTGDKETQYF TGTGCCAGCAGCAAAGAGGCGGGGACAGGAGATAAAGAGACCCAGTACTTC
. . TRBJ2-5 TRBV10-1 CASTRDKQETQYF TGCGCCAGCACCCGGGACAAACAAGAGACCCAGTACTTC
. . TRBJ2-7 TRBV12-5 CASGPTPVRYEQYF TGTGCTAGTGGTCCGACTCCGGTACGCTACGAGCAGTACTTC
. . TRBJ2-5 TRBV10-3 CAISDQETQYF TGTGCCATCAGTGATCAGGAGACCCAGTACTTC
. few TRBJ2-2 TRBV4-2 CASSHTQNTGELFF TGTGCCAGCAGCCATACACAGAACACCGGGGAGCTGTTTTTT
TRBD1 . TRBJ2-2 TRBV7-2 CASSLGDRGGMFF TGTGCCAGCAGCTTAGGGGACAGGGGTGGGATGTTTTTT
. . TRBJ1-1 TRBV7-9 CASSLDARPGTEAFF TGTGCCAGCAGCTTAGATGCCAGGCCAGGCACTGAAGCTTTCTTT
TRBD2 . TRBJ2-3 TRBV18 CASSPRRGGTDTQYF TGTGCCAGCTCACCTCGGCGGGGGGGAACAGATACGCAGTATTTT
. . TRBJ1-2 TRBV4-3 CASSHRTASGYTF TGCGCCAGCAGCCATCGGACAGCGAGCGGCTACACCTTC
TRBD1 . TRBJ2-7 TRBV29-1 CSVSTGAYEQYF TGCAGCGTTTCCACAGGGGCCTACGAGCAGTACTTC
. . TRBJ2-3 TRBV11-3 CASSLGGQLSGYQYF TGTGCCAGCAGCTTAGGCGGGCAACTTTCAGGTTACCAGTATTTT
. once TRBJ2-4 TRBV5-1 CASSLEGAGNIQYF TGCGCCAGCAGCTTGGAAGGGGCGGGGAACATTCAGTACTTC
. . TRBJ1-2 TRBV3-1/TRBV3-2 CASSQDWAGNYGYTF TGTGCCAGCAGCCAAGATTGGGCAGGGAACTATGGCTACACCTTC
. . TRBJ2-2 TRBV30 CAWKESGNTGELFF TGTGCCTGGAAAGAATCAGGGAACACCGGGGAGCTGTTTTTT
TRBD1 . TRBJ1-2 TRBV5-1 CASSFPDRVYGYTF TGCGCCAGCAGCTTCCCGGACAGGGTGTATGGCTACACCTTC
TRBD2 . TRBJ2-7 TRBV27 CASSFRLAGVTVEQYF TGTGCCAGCAGTTTTCGACTAGCGGGAGTGACGGTCGAGCAGTACTTC
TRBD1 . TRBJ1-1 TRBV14 CASSAGQGRVTEAFF TGTGCCAGCAGCGCTGGACAGGGGAGAGTCACTGAAGCTTTCTTT
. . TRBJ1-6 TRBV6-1 CASSESPGTYNSPLHF TGTGCCAGCAGTGAATCCCCAGGGACATATAATTCACCCCTCCACTTT
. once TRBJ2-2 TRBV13 CASSLGQSNTGELFF TGTGCCAGCAGCTTAGGACAGTCGAACACCGGGGAGCTGTTTTTT
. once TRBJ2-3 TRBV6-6 CASLRADTQYF TGTGCCAGTCTCAGGGCAGATACGCAGTATTTT
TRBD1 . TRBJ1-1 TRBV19 CASSATGTGYTEAFF TGTGCCAGTAGTGCTACCGGGACAGGGTACACTGAAGCTTTCTTT
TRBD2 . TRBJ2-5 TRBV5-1 CASSSGLAGGIETQYF TGCGCCAGCAGCTCCGGACTAGCGGGAGGTATAGAGACCCAGTACTTC
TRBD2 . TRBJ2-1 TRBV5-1 CASSLSGGARQFF TGCGCCAGCAGCCTTAGCGGGGGGGCGAGGCAGTTCTTC
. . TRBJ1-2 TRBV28 CASSLPGVGGYTF TGTGCCAGCAGTTTACCAGGGGTGGGAGGCTACACCTTC
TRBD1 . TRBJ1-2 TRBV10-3 CAISESGQGYFGYTF TGTGCCATCAGTGAGTCGGGACAGGGTTATTTTGGCTACACCTTC
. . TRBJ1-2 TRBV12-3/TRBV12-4 CASSIIPTYGYTF TGTGCCAGCAGTATAATTCCCACCTACGGCTACACCTTC
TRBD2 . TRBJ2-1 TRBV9 CASSVGTSGNNEQFF TGTGCCAGCAGCGTAGGGACTAGCGGGAACAATGAGCAGTTCTTC